This T cell receptor (beta chain) appears in the sequencing data of a study of blood T cell repertoires in COVID-19. About the research overall: Specimens from acute and convalescent COVID-19 originated in the United States, Italy and Spain.

Among Cohort 3 donors, those recovered had two negative PCRs, clearance, or symptom resolution. As handled by the study authors: Estimation of nucleated cell counts relied on the amplification of reference gene primers. Profiled with immunoSEQ multiplex PCR; TCRdb holds only in-frame clones, not every one. V, J and clone size derive from that table, while D and trimming were established from the DNA sequence. The table records roughly 180,000 clones, approximately 85% of them present only once. Germline-derived CDR1 and CDR2 are ENHRY and SYGVKD. Trimming removed 8 bases from V and 7 bases from J; junction bases left unmatched: 6. The CDR3 extends over 13 amino acids.

The chain uses TRBV10-3 and TRBJ1-4; 8 nucleotides align to TRBD1. The sequence came from a man aged 40-55 years who had recovered from COVID-19. The sequenced sample consisted of PBMCs or T cells enriched from blood (not recorded which). In DNA form, the CDR3 reads TGTGCCATCTCGACAGGGGAAGGTGAAAAACTGTTTTTT. Protein product: CAISTGEGEKLFF.